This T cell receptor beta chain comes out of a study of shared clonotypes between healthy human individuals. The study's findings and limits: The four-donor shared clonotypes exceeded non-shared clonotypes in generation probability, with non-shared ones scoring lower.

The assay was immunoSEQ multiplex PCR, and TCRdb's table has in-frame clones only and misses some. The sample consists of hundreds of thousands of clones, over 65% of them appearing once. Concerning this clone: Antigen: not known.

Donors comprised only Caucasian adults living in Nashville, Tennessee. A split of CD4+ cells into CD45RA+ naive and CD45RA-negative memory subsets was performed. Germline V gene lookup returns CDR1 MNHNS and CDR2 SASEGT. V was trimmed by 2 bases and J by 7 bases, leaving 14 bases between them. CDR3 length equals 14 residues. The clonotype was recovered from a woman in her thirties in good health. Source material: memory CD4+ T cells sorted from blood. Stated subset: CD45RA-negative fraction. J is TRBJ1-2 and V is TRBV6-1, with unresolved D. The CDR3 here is CASSENAGLGGYTF. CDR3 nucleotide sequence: TGTGCCAGCAGTGAAAATGCAGGTCTCGGTGGCTACACCTTC.